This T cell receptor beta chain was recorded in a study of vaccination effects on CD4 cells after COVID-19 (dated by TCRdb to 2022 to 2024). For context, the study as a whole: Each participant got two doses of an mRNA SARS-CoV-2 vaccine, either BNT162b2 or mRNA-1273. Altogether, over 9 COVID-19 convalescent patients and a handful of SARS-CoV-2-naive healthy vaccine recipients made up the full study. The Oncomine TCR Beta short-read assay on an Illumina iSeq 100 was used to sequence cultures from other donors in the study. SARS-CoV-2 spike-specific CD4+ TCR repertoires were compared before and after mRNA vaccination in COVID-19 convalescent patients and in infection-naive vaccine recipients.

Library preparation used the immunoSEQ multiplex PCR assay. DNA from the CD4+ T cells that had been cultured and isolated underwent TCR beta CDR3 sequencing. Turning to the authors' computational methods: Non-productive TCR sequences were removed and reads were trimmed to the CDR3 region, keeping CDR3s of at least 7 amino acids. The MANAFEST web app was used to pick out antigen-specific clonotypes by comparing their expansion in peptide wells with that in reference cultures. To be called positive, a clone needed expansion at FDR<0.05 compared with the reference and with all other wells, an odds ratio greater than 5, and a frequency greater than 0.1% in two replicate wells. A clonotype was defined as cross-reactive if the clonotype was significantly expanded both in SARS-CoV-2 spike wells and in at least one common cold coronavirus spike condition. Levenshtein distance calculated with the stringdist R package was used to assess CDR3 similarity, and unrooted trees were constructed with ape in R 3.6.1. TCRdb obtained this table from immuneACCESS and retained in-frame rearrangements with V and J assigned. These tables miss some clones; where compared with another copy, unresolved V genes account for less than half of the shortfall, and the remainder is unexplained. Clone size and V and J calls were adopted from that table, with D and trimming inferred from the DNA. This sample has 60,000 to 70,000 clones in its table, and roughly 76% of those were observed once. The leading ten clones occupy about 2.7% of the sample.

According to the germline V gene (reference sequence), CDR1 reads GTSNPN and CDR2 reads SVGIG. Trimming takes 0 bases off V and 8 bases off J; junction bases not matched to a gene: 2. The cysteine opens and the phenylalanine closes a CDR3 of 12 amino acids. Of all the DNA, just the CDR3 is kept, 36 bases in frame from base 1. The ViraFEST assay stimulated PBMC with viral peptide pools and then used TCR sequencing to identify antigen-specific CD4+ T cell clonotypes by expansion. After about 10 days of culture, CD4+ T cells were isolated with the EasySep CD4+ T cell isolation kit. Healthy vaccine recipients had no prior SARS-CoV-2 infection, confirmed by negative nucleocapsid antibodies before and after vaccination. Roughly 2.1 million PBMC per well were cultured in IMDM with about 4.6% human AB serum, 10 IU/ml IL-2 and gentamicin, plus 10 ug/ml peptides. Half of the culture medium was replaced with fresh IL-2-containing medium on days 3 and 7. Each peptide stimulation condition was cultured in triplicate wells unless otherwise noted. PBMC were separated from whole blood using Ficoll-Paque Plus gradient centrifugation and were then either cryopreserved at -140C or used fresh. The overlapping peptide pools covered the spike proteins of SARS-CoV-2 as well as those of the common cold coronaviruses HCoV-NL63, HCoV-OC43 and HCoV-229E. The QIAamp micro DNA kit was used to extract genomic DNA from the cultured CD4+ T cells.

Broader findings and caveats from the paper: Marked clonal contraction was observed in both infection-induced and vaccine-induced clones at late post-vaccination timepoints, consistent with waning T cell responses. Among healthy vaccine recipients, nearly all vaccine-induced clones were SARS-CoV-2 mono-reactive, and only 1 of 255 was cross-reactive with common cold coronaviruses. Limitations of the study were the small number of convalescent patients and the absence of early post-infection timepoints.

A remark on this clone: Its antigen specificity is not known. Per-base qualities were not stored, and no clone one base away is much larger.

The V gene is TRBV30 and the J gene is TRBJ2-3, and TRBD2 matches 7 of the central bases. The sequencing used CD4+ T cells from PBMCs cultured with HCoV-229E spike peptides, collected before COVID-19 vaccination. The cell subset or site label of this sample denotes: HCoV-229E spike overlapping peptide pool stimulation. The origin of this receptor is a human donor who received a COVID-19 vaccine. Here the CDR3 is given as CAWSVGRGTQYF. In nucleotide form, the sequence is TGTGCCTGGAGTGTGGGGAGGGGTACGCAGTATTTT.